A selection of T cell receptor beta chains follows, all from one sample in a study of OX40 agonist ivuxolimab in advanced cancers. Profiling relied on immunoSEQ multiplex PCR, and the TCRdb table lists in-frame clones only, not all of them. The data contain roughly 80,000 clones, roughly 84% of them singletons. Source: CD4+ or CD8+ T cells sorted from blood, taken in a trial of the OX40 agonist ivuxolimab. These receptors were collected from an adult with an advanced solid tumor such as melanoma, head and neck, liver or kidney cancer. Both conserved end residues are part of each CDR3. A D gene is named only where the DNA matches it firmly. Size is omitted from some rows. Given values are once, few, many or a class for expanded clones.

v_call: TRBV4-3; j_call: TRBJ2-7; d_call: .; clone_size: .; cdr3_nt: TGCGCCAGCAGCCAAGAGAGTGGAAAAAGTTGGGAGGGGGGGGCGCTTAACTACGAGCAGTACTTC; cdr3_aa: CASSQESGKSWEGGALNYEQYF
v_call: TRBV7-8; j_call: TRBJ2-1; d_call: TRBD1; clone_size: once; cdr3_nt: TGTGCCAGCAGGGCTCGGACAGGGAATAGGAATGAGCAGTTCTTC; cdr3_aa: CASRARTGNRNEQFF
v_call: TRBV27; j_call: TRBJ2-2; d_call: TRBD1; clone_size: .; cdr3_nt: TGTGCCAGCAGTCTCGGACAGGGGTTCGGAACCGGGGAGCTGTTTTTT; cdr3_aa: CASSLGQGFGTGELFF
v_call: TRBV7-2; j_call: TRBJ1-4; d_call: .; clone_size: .; cdr3_nt: TGTGCCAGCAGCTTTAGGGAAAAACTGTTTTTT; cdr3_aa: CASSFREKLFF
v_call: TRBV7-2; j_call: TRBJ2-6; d_call: TRBD2; clone_size: .; cdr3_nt: TGTGCCAGCAGCTTACGCGCGGGGGGTGGGCCCAACGTCCTGACTTTC; cdr3_aa: CASSLRAGGGPNVLTF
v_call: TRBV14; j_call: TRBJ2-1; d_call: .; clone_size: few; cdr3_nt: TGTGCCAGCAGCCAAGGGTACAATGAGCAGTTCTTC; cdr3_aa: CASSQGYNEQFF
v_call: TRBV4-1; j_call: TRBJ2-7; d_call: TRBD1; clone_size: .; cdr3_nt: TGCGCCAGCAGCCCCACCTGGACAGGGGACGCCTACGAGCAGTACTTC; cdr3_aa: CASSPTWTGDAYEQYF
v_call: TRBV7-9; j_call: TRBJ1-2; d_call: .; clone_size: .; cdr3_nt: TGTGCCAGCAGCTTAGTGGGAGGGAACTATGGCTACACCTTC; cdr3_aa: CASSLVGGNYGYTF
v_call: TRBV11-3; j_call: TRBJ2-2; d_call: .; clone_size: .; cdr3_nt: TGTGCCAGCAGCCTCAGATCGAACGGGGAGCTGTTTTTT; cdr3_aa: CASSLRSNGELFF
v_call: TRBV19; j_call: TRBJ1-3; d_call: TRBD1; clone_size: few; cdr3_nt: TGTGCCAGTAGCACTCAGGGGGCCCGGAACACCATATATTTT; cdr3_aa: CASSTQGARNTIYF
v_call: TRBV6-6; j_call: TRBJ2-7; d_call: .; clone_size: .; cdr3_nt: TGTGCCAGCAGTTACAGGGCTGGCATCGACGAGCAGTACTTC; cdr3_aa: CASSYRAGIDEQYF
v_call: TRBV28; j_call: TRBJ1-2; d_call: TRBD1; clone_size: .; cdr3_nt: TGTGCCAGCAGAACGGGACAGGGGACAAACTATGGCTACACCTTC; cdr3_aa: CASRTGQGTNYGYTF
v_call: TRBV27; j_call: TRBJ2-2; d_call: TRBD2; clone_size: once; cdr3_nt: TGTGCCAGCAGAGGGACTACCAACACCGGGGAGCTGTTTTTT; cdr3_aa: CASRGTTNTGELFF
v_call: TRBV28; j_call: TRBJ1-5; d_call: .; clone_size: .; cdr3_nt: TGTGCCAGCAGGGGGACACCCAATCAGCCCCAGCATTTT; cdr3_aa: CASRGTPNQPQHF
v_call: TRBV7-3; j_call: TRBJ2-3; d_call: TRBD1; clone_size: .; cdr3_nt: TGTGCCAGCAGCTTGTCGGGACAGGTGGCAGATACGCAGTATTTT; cdr3_aa: CASSLSGQVADTQYF
v_call: TRBV6-4; j_call: TRBJ2-4; d_call: .; clone_size: .; cdr3_nt: TGTGCCAGCAGCGAGGGTCCAGCCAAAAACATTCAGTACTTC; cdr3_aa: CASSEGPAKNIQYF
v_call: TRBV30; j_call: TRBJ1-2; d_call: .; clone_size: .; cdr3_nt: TGTGCCTGGGTCGGCGGGATAAACTATGGCTACACCTTC; cdr3_aa: CAWVGGINYGYTF
v_call: TRBV30; j_call: TRBJ1-5; d_call: .; clone_size: few; cdr3_nt: TGTGCCTGGACGTCTAAAGGCTGGGGGGTCGGTCAGCCCCAGCATTTT; cdr3_aa: CAWTSKGWGVGQPQHF
v_call: TRBV7-2; j_call: TRBJ1-2; d_call: TRBD1; clone_size: .; cdr3_nt: TGTGCCAGCAGCTCGGACAGGGGATATGGCTACACCTTC; cdr3_aa: CASSSDRGYGYTF
v_call: TRBV11-2; j_call: TRBJ1-5; d_call: TRBD1; clone_size: once; cdr3_nt: TGTGCCAGCAGCCCGGGACAGGGGACCCTAAGGCAGCCCCAGCATTTT; cdr3_aa: CASSPGQGTLRQPQHF
v_call: TRBV5-5; j_call: TRBJ1-2; d_call: .; clone_size: .; cdr3_nt: TGTGCCAGCAGCCTGGGGACCCAGAGAACCAACTATGGCTACACCTTC; cdr3_aa: CASSLGTQRTNYGYTF
v_call: TRBV10-1; j_call: TRBJ2-5; d_call: TRBD1; clone_size: .; cdr3_nt: TGCGCCAGCAGTGAAGGACAGGGGGAAGAGACCCAGTACTTC; cdr3_aa: CASSEGQGEETQYF
v_call: TRBV2; j_call: TRBJ2-5; d_call: .; clone_size: .; cdr3_nt: TGTGCCAGCAGTGAAGCGCTTGGTGCAGGAGAGACCCAGTACTTC; cdr3_aa: CASSEALGAGETQYF
v_call: TRBV18; j_call: TRBJ2-6; d_call: .; clone_size: .; cdr3_nt: TGTGCCAGCTCACCACTTGAGCTCTCTGGGGCCAACGTCCTGACTTTC; cdr3_aa: CASSPLELSGANVLTF
v_call: TRBV19; j_call: TRBJ1-2; d_call: .; clone_size: .; cdr3_nt: TGCCCCGGCGACAACCACTATGGCTACACCTTC; cdr3_aa: CPGDNHYGYTF
v_call: TRBV5-1; j_call: TRBJ2-3; d_call: .; clone_size: .; cdr3_nt: TGCGCCAGCAGCTTGGCCACCCAGGGGGATACGCAGTATTTT; cdr3_aa: CASSLATQGDTQYF
v_call: TRBV7-3; j_call: TRBJ1-1; d_call: .; clone_size: .; cdr3_nt: TGTGCCAGCAGCAGGGTAGGGGGGTCAGGTGAAGCTTTCTTT; cdr3_aa: CASSRVGGSGEAFF
v_call: TRBV4-3; j_call: TRBJ1-6; d_call: .; clone_size: .; cdr3_nt: TGCGCCAGCAGCCAAGATTTGCTCCTCCATAATTCACCCCTCCACTTT; cdr3_aa: CASSQDLLLHNSPLHF
v_call: TRBV28; j_call: TRBJ1-3; d_call: .; clone_size: once; cdr3_nt: TGTGCCAGCGCGGGGGCGCGGAACACCATATATTTT; cdr3_aa: CASAGARNTIYF
v_call: TRBV9; j_call: TRBJ1-1; d_call: TRBD1; clone_size: .; cdr3_nt: TGTGCCAGCAGCGTAGTGGGACAGGGTCTTCACACTGAAGCTTTCTTT; cdr3_aa: CASSVVGQGLHTEAFF
v_call: TRBV5-5; j_call: TRBJ1-2; d_call: .; clone_size: once; cdr3_nt: TGTGCCAGCAGCTTCGCTCTAAGGGTAAACTATGGCTACACCTTC; cdr3_aa: CASSFALRVNYGYTF
v_call: TRBV28; j_call: TRBJ2-6; d_call: .; clone_size: .; cdr3_nt: TGTGCCAGCAGTTCCCCCTCCTTAGAAGTCACTGGGGCCAACGTCCTGACTTTC; cdr3_aa: CASSSPSLEVTGANVLTF
v_call: TRBV27; j_call: TRBJ2-3; d_call: .; clone_size: .; cdr3_nt: TGTGCCAGCAGAGGCACAGATACGCAGTATTTT; cdr3_aa: CASRGTDTQYF
v_call: TRBV11-2; j_call: TRBJ2-1; d_call: TRBD2; clone_size: .; cdr3_nt: TGTGCCAGCAGCTATCTAGCGGCGGGAAATGAGCAGTTCTTC; cdr3_aa: CASSYLAAGNEQFF
v_call: TRBV9; j_call: TRBJ1-4; d_call: TRBD1; clone_size: few; cdr3_nt: TGTGCCAGCAGCTCAACAGGGGGGGTGAGTGAAAAACTGTTTTTT; cdr3_aa: CASSSTGGVSEKLFF
v_call: TRBV19; j_call: TRBJ1-1; d_call: TRBD1; clone_size: .; cdr3_nt: TGTGCCAGTAGTGTTCCGGGACAGGGGCTCACTGAAGCTTTCTTT; cdr3_aa: CASSVPGQGLTEAFF
v_call: TRBV6-5; j_call: TRBJ2-3; d_call: .; clone_size: .; cdr3_nt: TGTGCCAGCAGTCGGACGGATCAGACAGATACGCAGTATTTT; cdr3_aa: CASSRTDQTDTQYF
v_call: TRBV27; j_call: TRBJ2-5; d_call: .; clone_size: .; cdr3_nt: TGTGCCAGCAGCCCGGACGGCACCAGAAGGGGGGAGACCCAGTACTTC; cdr3_aa: CASSPDGTRRGETQYF
v_call: TRBV7-9; j_call: TRBJ1-5; d_call: .; clone_size: .; cdr3_nt: TGTGCCAGCAGCTTAGCCGAGACAGGAAATCAGCCCCAGCATTTT; cdr3_aa: CASSLAETGNQPQHF
v_call: TRBV4-2; j_call: TRBJ2-2; d_call: .; clone_size: few; cdr3_nt: TGTGCCAGCAGCCTCTCGGGTCTAGTCACCGGGGAGCTGTTTTTT; cdr3_aa: CASSLSGLVTGELFF
v_call: TRBV7-7; j_call: TRBJ2-3; d_call: TRBD1; clone_size: .; cdr3_nt: TGTGCCAGCAGCCTGGGACAGGGAACAGATACGCAGTATTTT; cdr3_aa: CASSLGQGTDTQYF
v_call: TRBV7-3; j_call: TRBJ2-2; d_call: TRBD2; clone_size: .; cdr3_nt: TGTGCCAGCAGCCCAGGACTAGCGGGGGTCACCGGGGAGCTGTTTTTT; cdr3_aa: CASSPGLAGVTGELFF
v_call: TRBV25-1; j_call: TRBJ2-3; d_call: .; clone_size: .; cdr3_nt: TGTGCCAGCAGTGCGGGGCAGGGATACACAGATACGCAGTATTTT; cdr3_aa: CASSAGQGYTDTQYF
v_call: TRBV7-9; j_call: TRBJ1-5; d_call: TRBD1; clone_size: .; cdr3_nt: TGTGCCAGCAGCTGGGACAGGGGCCAGCCCCAGCATTTT; cdr3_aa: CASSWDRGQPQHF
v_call: TRBV7-9; j_call: TRBJ1-2; d_call: .; clone_size: .; cdr3_nt: TGTGCCAGCACCCTTTCAGGGAAAAATGGCTACACCTTC; cdr3_aa: CASTLSGKNGYTF
v_call: TRBV15; j_call: TRBJ1-1; d_call: .; clone_size: .; cdr3_nt: TGTGCCACCAGCAACGCCGAGTACACTGAAGCTTTCTTT; cdr3_aa: CATSNAEYTEAFF
v_call: TRBV13; j_call: TRBJ1-3; d_call: .; clone_size: .; cdr3_nt: TGTGCCAGCAGCTCTGGACAGCTCTCTGGAAACACCATATATTTT; cdr3_aa: CASSSGQLSGNTIYF
v_call: TRBV6-1; j_call: TRBJ1-1; d_call: .; clone_size: .; cdr3_nt: TGTGCCAGCAGTGAAGGGCTGGGGCGGAACACTGAAGCTTTCTTT; cdr3_aa: CASSEGLGRNTEAFF
v_call: TRBV9; j_call: TRBJ1-2; d_call: .; clone_size: .; cdr3_nt: TGTGCCAGCAGCCCCCGGGACCTTCCCCCCGGGTTC; cdr3_aa: CASSPRDLPPGF
v_call: TRBV19; j_call: TRBJ2-5; d_call: .; clone_size: .; cdr3_nt: TGTGCCAGTAGTACCCACGTCAGGGAAGGAGAGACCCAGTACTTC; cdr3_aa: CASSTHVREGETQYF
v_call: TRBV7-2; j_call: TRBJ2-1; d_call: TRBD2; clone_size: .; cdr3_nt: TGTGCCAGCAGCTTAGGGGGACTATTGAGTGAGCAGTTCTTC; cdr3_aa: CASSLGGLLSEQFF
v_call: TRBV19; j_call: TRBJ1-5; d_call: TRBD1; clone_size: once; cdr3_nt: TGTGCCAGTACCACCCAGGGGGCGGGGAATCAGCCCCAGCATTTT; cdr3_aa: CASTTQGAGNQPQHF
v_call: TRBV29-1; j_call: TRBJ2-1; d_call: .; clone_size: once; cdr3_nt: TGCAGCGTCCTAAGGCGTCAGGACAATGAGCAGTTCTTC; cdr3_aa: CSVLRRQDNEQFF
v_call: TRBV6-5; j_call: TRBJ1-5; d_call: .; clone_size: .; cdr3_nt: TGTGCCAGCTGGACAGTTTATCAGCCCCAGCATTTT; cdr3_aa: CASWTVYQPQHF
v_call: TRBV5-6; j_call: TRBJ2-6; d_call: .; clone_size: .; cdr3_nt: TGTGCCAGCAGCTTGAGTGGGGGGGCCATCTCTGGGGCCAACGTCCTGACTTTC; cdr3_aa: CASSLSGGAISGANVLTF
v_call: TRBV7-2; j_call: TRBJ1-6; d_call: .; clone_size: .; cdr3_nt: TGTGCCAGCAGCCGCGGACAGTTAAATTCACCCCTCCACTTT; cdr3_aa: CASSRGQLNSPLHF